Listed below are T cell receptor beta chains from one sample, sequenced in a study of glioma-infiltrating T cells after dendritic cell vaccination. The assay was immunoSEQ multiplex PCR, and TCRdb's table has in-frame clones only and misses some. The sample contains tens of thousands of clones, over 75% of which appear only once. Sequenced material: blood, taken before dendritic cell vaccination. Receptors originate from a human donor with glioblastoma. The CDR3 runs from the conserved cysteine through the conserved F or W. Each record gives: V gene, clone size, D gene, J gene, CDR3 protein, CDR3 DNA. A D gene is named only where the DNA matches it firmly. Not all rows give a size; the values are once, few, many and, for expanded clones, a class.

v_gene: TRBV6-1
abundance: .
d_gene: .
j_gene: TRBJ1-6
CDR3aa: CASSDGGRPLHF
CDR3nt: TGTGCCAGCAGTGACGGTGGGCGACCCCTCCACTTT

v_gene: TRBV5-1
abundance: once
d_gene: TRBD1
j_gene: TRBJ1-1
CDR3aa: CASSSGQGHTEAFF
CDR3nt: TGCGCCAGCAGCTCGGGACAGGGGCACACTGAAGCTTTCTTT

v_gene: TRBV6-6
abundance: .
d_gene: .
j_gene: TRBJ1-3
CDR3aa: CASSYSNRKGGNTIYF
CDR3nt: TGTGCCAGCAGTTACTCGAACAGGAAAGGAGGAAACACCATATATTTT

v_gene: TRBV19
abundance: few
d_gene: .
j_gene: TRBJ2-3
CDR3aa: CASRNPADAGGRDTQYF
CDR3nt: TGTGCCAGTAGGAACCCCGCGGATGCAGGAGGGAGGGATACGCAGTATTTT

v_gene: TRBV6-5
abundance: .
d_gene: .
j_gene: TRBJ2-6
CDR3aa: CASSYSQLSGANVLTF
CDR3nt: TGTGCCAGCAGTTACTCCCAACTCTCTGGGGCCAACGTCCTGACTTTC

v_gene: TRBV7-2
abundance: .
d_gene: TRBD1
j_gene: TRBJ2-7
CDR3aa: CASSLSGQETYEQYF
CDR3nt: TGTGCCAGCAGCCTCTCGGGACAGGAGACCTACGAGCAGTACTTC

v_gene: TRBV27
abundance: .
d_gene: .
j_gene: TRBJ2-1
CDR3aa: CASSLSSAYNEQFF
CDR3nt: TGTGCCAGCAGTTTATCGTCCGCCTACAATGAGCAGTTCTTC

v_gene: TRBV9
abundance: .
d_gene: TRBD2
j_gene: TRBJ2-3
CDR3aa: CASSVGGLAGRDTQYF
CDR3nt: TGTGCCAGCAGCGTCGGGGGACTAGCGGGGAGAGATACGCAGTATTTT

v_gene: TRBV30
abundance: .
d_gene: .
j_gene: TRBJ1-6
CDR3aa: CAWSLDRISPLHF
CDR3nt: TGTGCCTGGAGTCTGGACAGAATCTCACCCCTCCACTTT

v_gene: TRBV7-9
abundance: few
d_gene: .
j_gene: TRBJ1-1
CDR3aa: CASSPTSPRAFF
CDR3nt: TGTGCCAGCAGCCCTACTAGCCCAAGAGCTTTCTTT

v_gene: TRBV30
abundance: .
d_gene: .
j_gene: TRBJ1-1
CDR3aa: CAWSVQQYTEAFF
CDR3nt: TGTGCCTGGAGTGTACAGCAGTACACTGAAGCTTTCTTT

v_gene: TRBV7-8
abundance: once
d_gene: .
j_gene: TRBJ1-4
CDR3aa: CASSLASVRATNEKLFF
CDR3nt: TGTGCCAGCAGCTTAGCTTCCGTCAGGGCCACTAATGAAAAACTGTTTTTT

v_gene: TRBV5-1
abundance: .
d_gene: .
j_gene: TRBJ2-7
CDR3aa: CASSSVEGFLYEQYF
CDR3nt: TGCGCCAGCAGCTCGGTGGAGGGCTTCCTCTACGAGCAGTACTTC

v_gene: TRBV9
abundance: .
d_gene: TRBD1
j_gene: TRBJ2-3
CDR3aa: CASSVVGTGSTDTQYF
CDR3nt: TGTGCCAGCAGCGTCGTCGGGACAGGTAGCACAGATACGCAGTATTTT

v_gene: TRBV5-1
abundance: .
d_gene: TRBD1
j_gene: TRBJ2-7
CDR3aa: CASSWTGAYEQYF
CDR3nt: TGCGCCAGCAGCTGGACAGGGGCCTACGAGCAGTACTTC

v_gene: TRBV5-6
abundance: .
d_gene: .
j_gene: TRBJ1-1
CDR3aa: CASSWGRSPNTEAFF
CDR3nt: TGTGCCAGCAGCTGGGGGCGCAGCCCAAACACTGAAGCTTTCTTT

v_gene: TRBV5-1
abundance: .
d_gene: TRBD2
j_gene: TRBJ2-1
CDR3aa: CASSLGWREEGNEQFF
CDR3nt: TGCGCCAGCAGCTTGGGTTGGCGGGAGGAGGGCAATGAGCAGTTCTTC

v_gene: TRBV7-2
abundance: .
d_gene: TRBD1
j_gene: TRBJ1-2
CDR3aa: CASSSAQGADGYTF
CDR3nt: TGTGCCAGCAGCTCAGCACAGGGGGCGGACGGCTACACCTTC

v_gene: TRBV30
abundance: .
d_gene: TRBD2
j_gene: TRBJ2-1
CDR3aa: CAWRGKASGYYEQFF
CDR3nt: TGTGCCTGGAGGGGAAAGGCTAGCGGGTATTATGAGCAGTTCTTC

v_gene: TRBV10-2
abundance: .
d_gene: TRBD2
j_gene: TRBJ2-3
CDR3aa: CASSEGGRSTDTQYF
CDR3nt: TGCGCCAGCAGTGAGGGCGGGAGAAGCACAGATACGCAGTATTTT

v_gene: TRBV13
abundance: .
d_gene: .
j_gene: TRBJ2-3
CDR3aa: CASSFRGRRDGDPTDTQYF
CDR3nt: TGTGCCAGCAGCTTCAGGGGGAGGAGGGATGGAGACCCTACAGATACGCAGTATTTT

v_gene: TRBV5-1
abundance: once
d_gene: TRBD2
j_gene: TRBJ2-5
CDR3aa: CASSLVGEGETQYF
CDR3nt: TGCGCCAGCAGCTTGGTCGGGGAGGGAGAGACCCAGTACTTC

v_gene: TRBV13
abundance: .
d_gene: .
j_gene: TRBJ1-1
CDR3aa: CASSKTVGEAFF
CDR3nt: TGTGCCAGCAGCAAGACAGTGGGCGAAGCTTTCTTT

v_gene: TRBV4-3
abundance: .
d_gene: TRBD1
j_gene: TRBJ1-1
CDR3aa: CASSQVGGTAKTEAFF
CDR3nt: TGCGCCAGCAGCCAAGTAGGTGGGACAGCGAAGACTGAAGCTTTCTTT

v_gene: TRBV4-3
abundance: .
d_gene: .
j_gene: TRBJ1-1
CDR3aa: CASSQPGYGGHTEAFF
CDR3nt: TGCGCCAGCAGCCAACCCGGCTACGGAGGTCACACTGAAGCTTTCTTT

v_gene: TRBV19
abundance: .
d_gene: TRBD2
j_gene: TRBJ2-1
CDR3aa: CALTPRLAGPTAGFF
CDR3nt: TGTGCCTTGACACCCCGACTAGCGGGCCCCACCGCGGGGTTCTTC

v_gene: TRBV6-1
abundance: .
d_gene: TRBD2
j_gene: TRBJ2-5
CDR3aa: CASSVGLLQETQYF
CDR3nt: TGTGCCAGCAGCGTGGGACTACTACAAGAGACCCAGTACTTC

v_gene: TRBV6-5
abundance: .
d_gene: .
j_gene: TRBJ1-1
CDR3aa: CASSGAGFRNTEAFF
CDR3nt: TGTGCCAGCAGCGGAGCAGGGTTCAGGAACACTGAAGCTTTCTTT

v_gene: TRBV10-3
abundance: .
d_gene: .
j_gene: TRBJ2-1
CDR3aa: CAIRQAAYNEQFF
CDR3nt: TGTGCCATCAGACAGGCAGCCTACAATGAGCAGTTCTTC

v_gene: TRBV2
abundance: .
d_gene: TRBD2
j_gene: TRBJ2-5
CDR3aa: CASIRGGETQYF
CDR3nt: TGTGCCAGCATCCGGGGGGGAGAGACCCAGTACTTC

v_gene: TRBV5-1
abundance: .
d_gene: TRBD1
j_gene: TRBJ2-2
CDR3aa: CASSLLGQGSGELFF
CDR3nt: TGCGCCAGCAGCTTGCTGGGACAGGGGTCCGGGGAGCTGTTTTTT

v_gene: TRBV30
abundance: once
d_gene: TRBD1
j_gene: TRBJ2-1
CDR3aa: CAWSIQGPEQFF
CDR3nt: TGTGCCTGGAGCATACAGGGGCCTGAGCAGTTCTTC

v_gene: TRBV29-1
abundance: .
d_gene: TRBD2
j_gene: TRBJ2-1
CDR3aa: CSAKVSEGLRYNEQFF
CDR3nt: TGCAGCGCAAAAGTTAGTGAGGGACTAAGATACAATGAGCAGTTCTTC

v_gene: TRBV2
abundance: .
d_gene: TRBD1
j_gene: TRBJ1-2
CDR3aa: CASRTTGIGYTF
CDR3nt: TGTGCCAGCAGGACGACAGGGATCGGCTACACCTTC

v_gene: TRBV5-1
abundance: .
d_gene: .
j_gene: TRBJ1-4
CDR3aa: CASSLPPATNEKLFF
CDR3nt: TGCGCCAGCAGCTTGCCCCCCGCAACTAATGAAAAACTGTTTTTT

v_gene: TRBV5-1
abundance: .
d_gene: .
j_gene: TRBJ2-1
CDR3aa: CASSLVDRYNEQFF
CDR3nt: TGCGCCAGCAGCTTGGTGGACAGATACAATGAGCAGTTCTTC

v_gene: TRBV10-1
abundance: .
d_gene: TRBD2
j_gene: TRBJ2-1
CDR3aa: CASSPGLAVKRSYNEQFF
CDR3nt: TGCGCCAGCAGCCCGGGACTAGCAGTAAAACGCTCCTACAATGAGCAGTTCTTC

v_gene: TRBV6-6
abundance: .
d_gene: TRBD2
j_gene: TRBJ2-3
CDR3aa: CASSYRSGGDTDTQYF
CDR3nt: TGTGCCAGCAGTTACCGGAGCGGGGGGGACACAGATACGCAGTATTTT

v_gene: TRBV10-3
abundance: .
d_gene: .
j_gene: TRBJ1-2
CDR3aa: CAISPGTPDYNYGYTF
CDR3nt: TGTGCCATCAGCCCCGGGACCCCGGACTACAACTATGGCTACACCTTC

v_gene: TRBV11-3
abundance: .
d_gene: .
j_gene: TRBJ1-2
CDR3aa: CASSLGGRAHGYTF
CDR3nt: TGTGCCAGCAGCTTAGGGGGCAGGGCCCATGGCTACACCTTC

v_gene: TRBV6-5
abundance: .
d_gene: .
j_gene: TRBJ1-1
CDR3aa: CASTKGVGGGAFF
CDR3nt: TGTGCCAGCACTAAGGGTGTTGGGGGGGGAGCTTTCTTT

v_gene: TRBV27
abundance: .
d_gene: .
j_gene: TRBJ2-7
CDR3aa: CASRKGPFEQYF
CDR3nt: TGTGCCAGCCGCAAGGGGCCTTTCGAGCAGTACTTC

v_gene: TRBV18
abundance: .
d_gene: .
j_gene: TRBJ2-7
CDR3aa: CASSGDSGYEQYF
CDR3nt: TGTGCCAGCTCAGGGGATTCGGGGTACGAGCAGTACTTC

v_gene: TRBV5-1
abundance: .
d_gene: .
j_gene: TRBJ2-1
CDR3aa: CASSNYRLDSYNEQFF
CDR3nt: TGCGCCAGCAGCAATTATAGACTGGATTCCTACAATGAGCAGTTCTTC

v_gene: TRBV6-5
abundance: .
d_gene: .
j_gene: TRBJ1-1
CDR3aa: CASSPTGTAEAFF
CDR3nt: TGTGCCAGCAGTCCCACCGGGACTGCAGAAGCTTTCTTT

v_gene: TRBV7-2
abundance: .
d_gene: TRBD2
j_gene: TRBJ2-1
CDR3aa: CASSITSGGTEQFF
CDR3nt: TGTGCCAGCAGCATAACTAGCGGGGGGACTGAGCAGTTCTTC

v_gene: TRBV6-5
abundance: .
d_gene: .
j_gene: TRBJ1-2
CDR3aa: CASSRYLQGDYGYTF
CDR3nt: TGTGCCAGCAGTCGGTACCTTCAGGGTGACTATGGCTACACCTTC

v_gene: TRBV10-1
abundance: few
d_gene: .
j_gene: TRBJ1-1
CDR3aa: CASSESAARSTEAFF
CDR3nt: TGCGCCAGCAGTGAGTCGGCGGCGAGGAGCACTGAAGCTTTCTTT